This T cell receptor beta chain comes out of a study of regulatory T cells in long-lasting Graves disease. V was trimmed by 6 bases and J by 5 bases, leaving 11 bases between them. The CDR3 runs 13 residues. Germline V gene lookup returns CDR1 DFQATT and CDR2 SNEGSKA (reference sequence). TCR beta libraries were built with iRepertoire HTBI primers and Arm-PCR of CDR3 regions. Via MiXCR, TCRdb re-called the multiplex PCR reads, giving one row per CDR3 protein. Among about 530,000 distinct CDR3 sequences listed, roughly a sixth were seen once. This clonotype has more than one count but fewer than ten. The antigen is unknown. Time point meaning: newly diagnosed GD, antithyroid drugs for less than 3 months. Extracted RNA from PBMCs served as the source of the TCR library. Study-level findings and limits: Persistent cases favored TRBV28, TRBJ1-2 and TRBJ2-5.

The same specimen was also included in a second study, on T cells in Graves' hyperthyroidism and ophthalmopathy.

This TCR was sampled from a woman aged 35-60 years with Graves disease. The V and J genes are TRBV20-1 and TRBJ1-6; D gene ambiguous. Material: peripheral blood mononuclear cells (PBMCs), obtained at new diagnosis, from a patient treated with antithyroid drugs. CDR3 DNA sequence: TGCAGTGCCAGCGAAGGAAATAATTCACCCCTCCACTTT. This gives the protein CSASEGNNSPLHF.